Listed here is a single T cell receptor (beta chain). The data are from a study of blood T cell repertoires in COVID-19. The wider study: The origin of the acute and convalescent COVID-19 samples was the United States, Italy and Spain. T cells, B-cell-depleted T cells, or PBMCs supplied cDNA or gDNA.

The CDR3 runs to 14 residues. Trimming shortened V by 3 bases and J by 3 bases, and 11 bases separated the two germline ends. Germline V gene sequence: CDR1 MGHRA, CDR2 YSYEKL. In the study's own analysis: Nucleated cell counts were estimated from reference gene primer amplification. The table came from immunoSEQ multiplex PCR; TCRdb's copy has only in-frame clones and leaves some out. That table supplies the V and J calls and clone size; D and trimming were determined from the DNA. Altogether about 220,000 clones are present, about 90% being singletons, with the ten largest covering under 2%. The receptor was isolated from a man aged 35-49 years with active or convalescent COVID-19. The sequenced material came from peripheral blood. The V gene is TRBV4-1, the J gene TRBJ1-1; D might be TRBD1 (6 bases). CDR3 coding DNA: TGCGCCAGCAGCCAGGGCCAGGGGCACACTGAAGCTTTCTTT. It is translated as CASSQGQGHTEAFF.